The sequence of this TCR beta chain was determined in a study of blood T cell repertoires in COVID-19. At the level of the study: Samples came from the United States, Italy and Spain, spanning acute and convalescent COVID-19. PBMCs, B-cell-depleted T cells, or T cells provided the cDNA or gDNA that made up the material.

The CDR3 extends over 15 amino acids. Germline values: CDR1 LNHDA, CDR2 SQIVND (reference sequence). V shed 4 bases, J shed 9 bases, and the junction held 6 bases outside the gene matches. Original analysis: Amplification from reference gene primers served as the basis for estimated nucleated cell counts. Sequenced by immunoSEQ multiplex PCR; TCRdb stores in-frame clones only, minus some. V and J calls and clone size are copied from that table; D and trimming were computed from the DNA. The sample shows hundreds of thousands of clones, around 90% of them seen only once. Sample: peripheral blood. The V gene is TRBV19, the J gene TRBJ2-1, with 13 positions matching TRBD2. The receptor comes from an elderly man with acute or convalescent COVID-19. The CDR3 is CASSTRTSGGSEQFF. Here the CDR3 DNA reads TGTGCCAGTAGTACTCGGACTAGCGGGGGCTCTGAGCAGTTCTTC.